Shown below are 6 T cell receptor beta chains from a single sample sequenced in a study of blood T cell repertoires in COVID-19. Clones were read by immunoSEQ multiplex PCR, and TCRdb kept only the in-frame ones, dropping some. Among around 72,000 clones, 80% to 90% were seen once, and the ten largest hold 5% to 8%. Input material: peripheral blood. The receptors derive from a woman between 50 and 59 years old with acute or convalescent COVID-19.

This chain connects TRBV6-5 to TRBJ2-7, with TRBD1 matching 9 bases. Germline CDR1 is MNHEY and CDR2 is SVGAGI. Trimming removed 6 bases from V and 3 bases from J; junction bases left unmatched: 6. The CDR3 is made up of 14 amino acids. CDR3 loop: CASRAGTGFYEQYF. The CDR3 region has the DNA TGTGCCAGCAGGGCCGGGACAGGGTTCTACGAGCAGTACTTC.

The V call is TRBV2, the J call TRBJ1-1; TRBD1 matches at 7 bases. This CDR3 region has 15 residues. The germline V gene encodes CDR1 SNHLY and CDR2 FYNNEI. V lost 6 bases, J lost 0 bases, and 7 bases stayed unmatched. The CDR3 sequence is CASRPGGWVNTEAFF. The CDR3 bases are TGTGCCAGCAGGCCAGGGGGTTGGGTGAACACTGAAGCTTTCTTT.

The CDR3: CASSSPHREKPQHF. CDR3 bases: TGTGCCAGCAGCTCACCCCACAGGGAAAAGCCCCAGCATTTT. The chain links TRBV7-2 to TRBJ1-5; the D gene is possibly TRBD1 (6 bases). The germline CDR1 and CDR2 sequences are SGHTA and FQGNSA. The CDR3 has 14 amino acids. Trimming removed 4 bases at V and 8 bases at J, with 15 bases between.

The rearrangement links TRBV5-6 to TRBJ1-6; TRBD1 matches at 11 bases. V lost 6 bases to trimming and J lost 10 bases; unmatched junction nucleotides: 6. This CDR3 is built from 14 residues. The germline V gene has CDR1 SGHDT and CDR2 YYEEEE. Here the CDR3 reads CASKLRTGGSPLHF. CDR3 in DNA: TGTGCCAGCAAGTTACGGACAGGGGGCTCACCCCTCCACTTT.

The J gene is TRBJ1-2, the V gene TRBV6-1; D is uncertain. The ends were cut back, 2 bases at V and 2 bases at J, with 6 bases in the middle. The germline V gene encodes CDR1 MNHNS and CDR2 SASEGT. This CDR3 comprises 13 residues. The CDR3 sequence: CASSESRNYGYTF. CDR3 bases: TGTGCCAGCAGTGAAAGCAGGAACTATGGCTACACCTTC.

The chain employs TRBV7-9 and TRBJ1-1; no definite D call. V lost 3 bases and J 1 base, leaving 9 bases between the germline ends. CDR1 SEHNR and CDR2 FQNEAQ come from the germline V gene (reference sequence). CDR3 length equals 14 residues. This chain's CDR3 is CASSFGAENTEAFF. The CDR3 DNA sequence: TGTGCCAGCAGCTTTGGAGCGGAGAACACTGAAGCTTTCTTT.